This TCR beta chain was captured by sequencing in a study of T cells in Graves' hyperthyroidism and ophthalmopathy. Study-wide findings and caveats: For ophthalmopathy, model prediction preceded onset by a median roughly 6.3 months. Ophthalmopathy could be told apart from stable hyperthyroidism with a 13 V-J model. Blood also held most thyroid clonotypes expanded beyond 0.001.

The CDR3 regions of TCR beta were amplified from RNA transcripts. HTBI primers were used for first-round RT-PCR of the TCR CDR3. Each CDR3 protein gets one entry after TCRdb re-called the multiplex PCR reads with MiXCR. This table has around 400,000 distinct CDR3 sequences, 15% to 19% appearing once. Germline V CDR1 and CDR2: KGHDR, SFDVKD. The V end was cut by 1 base, the J end by 5 bases, with 7 bases between. This CDR3 region has 13 residues. Uncontrolled infection, other autoimmune disease, pregnancy or lactation excluded patients. This clonotype showed up many times. Its target is unknown. The clonotype comes from a woman under 30 with Graves' hyperthyroidism that later progressed to Graves' ophthalmopathy. Sequencing was done on a sample of blood. This chain joins TRBV24-1 and TRBJ2-5; D not certain. The CDR3 coding sequence is TGTGCCACCAGTGATTTTAGATCTGAGACCCAGTACTTC. Translation gives CATSDFRSETQYF.